The following is a T cell receptor beta chain sequence with its context. Libraries were prepared by immunoSEQ multiplex PCR; TCRdb keeps only in-frame clonotypes and omits some of them. Among 35,000 to 45,000 clones listed, 90% to 95% were seen once. The source of the sample is a study of T cell changes during pregnancy in multiple sclerosis. CDR3 size: 13 residues. Germline V CDR1 and CDR2: MDHEN, SYDVKM. V was clipped by 5 bases and J by 8 bases, with 15 bases between them. The V and J genes are TRBV28 and TRBJ1-2; D gene ambiguous. This receptor was taken from a female donor in good health, enrolled as a control in a pregnancy study. The specimen comprised CD4+ T cells from peripheral blood mononuclear cells, sampled in the second trimester of pregnancy. CDR3 in DNA: TGTGCCAGCAGTCCCGGGAGGGAGTCGGGCTACACCTTC. Translation: CASSPGRESGYTF.